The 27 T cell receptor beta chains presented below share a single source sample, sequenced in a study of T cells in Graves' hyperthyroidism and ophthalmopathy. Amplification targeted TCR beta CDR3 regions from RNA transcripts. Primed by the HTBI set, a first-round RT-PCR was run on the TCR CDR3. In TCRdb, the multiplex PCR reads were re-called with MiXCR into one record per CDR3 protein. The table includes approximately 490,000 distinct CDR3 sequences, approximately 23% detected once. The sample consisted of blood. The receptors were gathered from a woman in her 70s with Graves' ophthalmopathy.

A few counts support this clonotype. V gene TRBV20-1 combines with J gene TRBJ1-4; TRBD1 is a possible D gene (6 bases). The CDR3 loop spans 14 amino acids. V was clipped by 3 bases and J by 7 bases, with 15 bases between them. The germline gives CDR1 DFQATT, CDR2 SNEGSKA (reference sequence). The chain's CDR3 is CSASAGGAREKLFF. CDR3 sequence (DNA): TGCAGTGCTAGCGCCGGGGGGGCGCGTGAAAAACTGTTTTTT.

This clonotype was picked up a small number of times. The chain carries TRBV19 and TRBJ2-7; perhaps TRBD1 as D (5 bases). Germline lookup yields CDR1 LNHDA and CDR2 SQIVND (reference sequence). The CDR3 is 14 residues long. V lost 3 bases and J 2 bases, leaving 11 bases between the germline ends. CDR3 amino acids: CASSMGQLAYEQYF. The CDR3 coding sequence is TGTGCCAGTAGTATGGGGCAGCTAGCCTACGAGCAGTACTTC.

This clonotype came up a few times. The CDR3 region is CATSRERKVETQYF. CDR3 bases: TGTGCCACCAGCAGAGAAAGGAAGGTGGAGACCCAGTACTTC. The rearrangement joins TRBV15 to TRBJ2-5; D is unresolved. Germline CDR1 LNHNV, CDR2 YYDKDF (reference sequence). Trimming took 0 bases from V and 5 from J, leaving 10 bases between them. The length of the CDR3 is 14 residues.

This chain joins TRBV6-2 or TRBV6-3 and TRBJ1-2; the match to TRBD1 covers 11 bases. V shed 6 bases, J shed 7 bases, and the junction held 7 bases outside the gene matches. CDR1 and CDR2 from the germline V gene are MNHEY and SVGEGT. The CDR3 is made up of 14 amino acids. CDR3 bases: TGTGCCAGCAGCTCCGGACAGGGGGCGAGTGGCTACACCTTC. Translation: CASSSGQGASGYTF.

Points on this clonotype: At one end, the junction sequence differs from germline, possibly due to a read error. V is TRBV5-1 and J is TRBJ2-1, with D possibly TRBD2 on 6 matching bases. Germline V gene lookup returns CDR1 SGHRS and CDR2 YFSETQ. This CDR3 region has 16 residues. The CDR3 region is CGSSSGIGDFYNEQFF. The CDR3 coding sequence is TGCGGCAGCAGCTCTGGAATAGGGGACTTTTACAATGAGCAGTTCTTC.

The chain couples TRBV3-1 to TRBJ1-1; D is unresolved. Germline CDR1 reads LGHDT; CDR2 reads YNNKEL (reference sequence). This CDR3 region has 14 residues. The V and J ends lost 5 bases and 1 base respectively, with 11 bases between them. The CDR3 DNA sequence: TGTGCCAGCAGCAATGGGCTTGGGAACACTGAAGCTTTCTTT. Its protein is CASSNGLGNTEAFF. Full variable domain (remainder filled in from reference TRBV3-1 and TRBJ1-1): DTAVSQTPKYLVTQMGNDKSIKCEQNLGHDTMYWYKQDSKKFLKIMFSYNNKELIINETVPNRFSPKSPDKAHLNLHINSLELGDSAVYFCASSNGLGNTEAFFGQGTRLTVV.

The CDR3 DNA follows: TGTGCCAGCAGCCGCTTAGGACTAGCGGGAGTTAGCTCCTACAATGAGCAGTTCTTC. This encodes CASSRLGLAGVSSYNEQFF. This chain joins TRBV3-1 and TRBJ2-1, with TRBD2 matching over 13 bases. V lost 4 bases to trimming and J lost 0 bases; unmatched junction nucleotides: 9. The length of the CDR3 is 19 residues. From germline, CDR1 is LGHDT and CDR2 YNNKEL (reference sequence).

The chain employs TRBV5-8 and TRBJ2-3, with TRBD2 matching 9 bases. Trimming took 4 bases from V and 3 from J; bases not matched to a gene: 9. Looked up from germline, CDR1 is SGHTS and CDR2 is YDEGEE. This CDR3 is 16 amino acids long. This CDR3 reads CASSVRGGRGTDTQYF. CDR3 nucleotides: TGTGCCAGCAGCGTTCGCGGCGGGAGGGGTACAGATACGCAGTATTTT.

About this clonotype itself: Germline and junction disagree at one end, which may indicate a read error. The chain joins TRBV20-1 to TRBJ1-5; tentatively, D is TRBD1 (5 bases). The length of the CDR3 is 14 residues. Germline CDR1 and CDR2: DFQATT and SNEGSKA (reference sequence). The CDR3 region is CIISRRGGNQPQHF. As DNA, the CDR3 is TGTATAATCTCTAGAAGAGGGGGCAATCAGCCCCAGCATTTT.

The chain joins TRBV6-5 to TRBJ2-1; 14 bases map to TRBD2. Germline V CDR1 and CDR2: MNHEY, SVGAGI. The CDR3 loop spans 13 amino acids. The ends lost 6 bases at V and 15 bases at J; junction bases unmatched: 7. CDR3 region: CASSLSTSGRVFF. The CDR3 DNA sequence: TGTGCCAGCAGCTTATCGACTAGCGGGAGGGTGTTCTTC.

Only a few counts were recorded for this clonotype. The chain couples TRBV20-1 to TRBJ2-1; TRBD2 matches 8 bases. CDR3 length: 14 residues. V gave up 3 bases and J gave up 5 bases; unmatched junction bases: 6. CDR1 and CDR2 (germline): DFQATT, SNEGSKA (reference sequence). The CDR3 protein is CSASTSGRHNEQFF. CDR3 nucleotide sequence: TGCAGTGCTAGCACCAGCGGGAGACACAATGAGCAGTTCTTC.

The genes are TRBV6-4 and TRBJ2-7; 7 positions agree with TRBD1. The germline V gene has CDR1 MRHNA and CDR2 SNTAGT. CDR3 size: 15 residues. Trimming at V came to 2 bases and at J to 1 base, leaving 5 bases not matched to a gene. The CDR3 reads CASSDEAGGSYEQYF. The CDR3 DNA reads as TGTGCCAGCAGTGACGAGGCAGGGGGATCCTACGAGCAGTACTTC.

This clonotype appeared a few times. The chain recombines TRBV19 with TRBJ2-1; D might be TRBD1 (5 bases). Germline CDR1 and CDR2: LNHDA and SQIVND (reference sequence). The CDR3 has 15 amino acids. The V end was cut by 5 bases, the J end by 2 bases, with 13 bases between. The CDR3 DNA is TGTGCCAGTAGTGGGGCAGCTCGGCCCTACAATGAGCAGTTCTTC. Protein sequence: CASSGAARPYNEQFF.

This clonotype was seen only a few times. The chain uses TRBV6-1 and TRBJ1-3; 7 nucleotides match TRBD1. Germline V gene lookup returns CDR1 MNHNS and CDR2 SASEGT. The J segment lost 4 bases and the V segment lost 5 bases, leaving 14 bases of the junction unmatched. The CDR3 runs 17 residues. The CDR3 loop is CASSYLGDRAFGNTIYF. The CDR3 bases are TGTGCCAGCAGTTATTTAGGTGACAGGGCTTTCGGAAACACCATATATTTT.

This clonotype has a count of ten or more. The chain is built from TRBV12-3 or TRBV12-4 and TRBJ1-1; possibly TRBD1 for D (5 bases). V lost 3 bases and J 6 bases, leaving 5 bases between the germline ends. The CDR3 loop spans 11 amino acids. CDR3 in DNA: TGTGCCAGCAGTTTGGGGGCTGAAGCTTTCTTT. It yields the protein CASSLGAEAFF.

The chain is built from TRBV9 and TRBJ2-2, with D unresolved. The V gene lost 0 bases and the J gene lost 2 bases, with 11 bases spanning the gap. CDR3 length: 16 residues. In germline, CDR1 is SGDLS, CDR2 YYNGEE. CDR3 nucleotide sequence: TGTGCCAGCAGCGTAGGGGGTAGCAGAAACACCGGGGAGCTGTTTTTT. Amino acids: CASSVGGSRNTGELFF. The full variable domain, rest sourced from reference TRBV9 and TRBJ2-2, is DSGVTQTPKHLITATGQRVTLRCSPRSGDLSVYWYQQSLDQGLQFLIQYYNGEERAKGNILERFSAQQFPDLHSELNLSSLELGDSALYFCASSVGGSRNTGELFFGEGSRLTVL.

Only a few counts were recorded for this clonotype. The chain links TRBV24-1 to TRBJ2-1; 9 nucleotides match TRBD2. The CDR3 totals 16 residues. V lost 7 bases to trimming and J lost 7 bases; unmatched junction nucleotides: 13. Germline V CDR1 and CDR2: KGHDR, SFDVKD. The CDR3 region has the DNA TGTGCCACCAGCGGAAGACCGGGACTAGCCCCGAATGAGCAGTTCTTC. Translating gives CATSGRPGLAPNEQFF.

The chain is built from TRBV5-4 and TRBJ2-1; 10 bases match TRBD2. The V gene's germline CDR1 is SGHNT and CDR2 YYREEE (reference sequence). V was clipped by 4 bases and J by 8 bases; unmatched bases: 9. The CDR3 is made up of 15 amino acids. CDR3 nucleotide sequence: TGTGCCAGCAGCCAGCGGGAGGGCCAGGCCCATGAGCAGTTCTTC. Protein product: CASSQREGQAHEQFF. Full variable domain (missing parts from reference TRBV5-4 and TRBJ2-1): ETGVTQSPTHLIKTRGQQVTLRCSSQSGHNTVSWYQQALGQGPQFIFQYYREEENGRGNFPPRFSGLQFPNYSSELNVNALELDDSALYLCASSQREGQAHEQFFGPGTRLTVL.

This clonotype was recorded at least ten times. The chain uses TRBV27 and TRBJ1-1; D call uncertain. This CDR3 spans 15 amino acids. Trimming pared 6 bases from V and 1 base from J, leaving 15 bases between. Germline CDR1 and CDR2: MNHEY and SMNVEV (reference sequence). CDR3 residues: CASSAAGEGNTEAFF. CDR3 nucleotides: TGTGCCAGCAGCGCCGCCGGGGAGGGGAACACTGAAGCTTTCTTT.

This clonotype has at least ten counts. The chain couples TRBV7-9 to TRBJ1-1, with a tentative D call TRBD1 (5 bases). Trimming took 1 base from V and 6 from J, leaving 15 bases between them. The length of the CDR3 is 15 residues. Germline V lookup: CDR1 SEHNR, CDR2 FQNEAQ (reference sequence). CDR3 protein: CASSLGGGAVPEAFF. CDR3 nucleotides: TGTGCCAGCAGCTTAGGTGGAGGGGCTGTGCCTGAAGCTTTCTTT.

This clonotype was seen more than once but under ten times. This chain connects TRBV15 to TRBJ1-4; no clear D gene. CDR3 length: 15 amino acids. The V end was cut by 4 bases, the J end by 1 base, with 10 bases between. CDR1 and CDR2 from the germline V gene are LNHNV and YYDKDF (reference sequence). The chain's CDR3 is CATSTNSRTNEKLFF. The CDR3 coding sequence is TGTGCCACCAGCACAAACTCCCGAACTAATGAAAAACTGTTTTTT.

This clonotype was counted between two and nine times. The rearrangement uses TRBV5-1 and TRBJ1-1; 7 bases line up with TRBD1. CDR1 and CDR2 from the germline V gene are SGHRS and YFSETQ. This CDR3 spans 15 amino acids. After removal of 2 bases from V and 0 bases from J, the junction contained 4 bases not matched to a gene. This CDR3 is CASSFRGQMNTEAFF. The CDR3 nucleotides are TGCGCCAGCAGCTTTCGGGGACAGATGAACACTGAAGCTTTCTTT.

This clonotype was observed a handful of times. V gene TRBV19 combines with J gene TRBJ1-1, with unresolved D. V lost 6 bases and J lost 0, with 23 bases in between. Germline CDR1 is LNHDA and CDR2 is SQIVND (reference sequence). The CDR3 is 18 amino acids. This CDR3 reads CASRTPPRIPRMNTEAFF. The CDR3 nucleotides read TGTGCCAGTAGAACACCGCCTCGGATCCCACGCATGAACACTGAAGCTTTCTTT.

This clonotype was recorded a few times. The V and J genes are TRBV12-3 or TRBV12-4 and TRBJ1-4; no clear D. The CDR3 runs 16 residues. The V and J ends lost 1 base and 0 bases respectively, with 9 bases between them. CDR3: CASSLGALATNEKLFF. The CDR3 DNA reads TGTGCCAGCAGTTTAGGGGCCCTCGCAACTAATGAAAAACTGTTTTTT.

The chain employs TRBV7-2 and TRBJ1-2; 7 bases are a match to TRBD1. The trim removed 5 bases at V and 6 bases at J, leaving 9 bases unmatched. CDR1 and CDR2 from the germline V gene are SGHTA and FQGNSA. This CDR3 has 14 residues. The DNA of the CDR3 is TGTGCCAGCAGCGTTAGACAGGGTGACAATGGCTACACCTTC. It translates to CASSVRQGDNGYTF. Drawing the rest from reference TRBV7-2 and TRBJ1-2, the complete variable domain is GAGVSQSPSNKVTEKGKDVELRCDPISGHTALYWYRQSLGQGLEFLIYFQGNSAPDKSGLPSDRFSAERTGGSVSTLTIQRTQQEDSAVYLCASSVRQGDNGYTFGSGTRLTVV.

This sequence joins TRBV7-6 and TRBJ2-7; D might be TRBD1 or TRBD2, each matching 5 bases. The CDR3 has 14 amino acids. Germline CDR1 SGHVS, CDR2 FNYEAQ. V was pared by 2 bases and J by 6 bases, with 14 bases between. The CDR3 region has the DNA TGTGCCAGCAGCTTATACTATGGGGGAGTCGAGCAGTACTTC. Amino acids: CASSLYYGGVEQYF.

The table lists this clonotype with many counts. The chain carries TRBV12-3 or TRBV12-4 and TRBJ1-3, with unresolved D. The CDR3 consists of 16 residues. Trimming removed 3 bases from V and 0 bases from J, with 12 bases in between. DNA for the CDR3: TGTGCCAGCAGTTTTAGGAACAGCTTCTCTGGAAACACCATATATTTT. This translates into CASSFRNSFSGNTIYF.